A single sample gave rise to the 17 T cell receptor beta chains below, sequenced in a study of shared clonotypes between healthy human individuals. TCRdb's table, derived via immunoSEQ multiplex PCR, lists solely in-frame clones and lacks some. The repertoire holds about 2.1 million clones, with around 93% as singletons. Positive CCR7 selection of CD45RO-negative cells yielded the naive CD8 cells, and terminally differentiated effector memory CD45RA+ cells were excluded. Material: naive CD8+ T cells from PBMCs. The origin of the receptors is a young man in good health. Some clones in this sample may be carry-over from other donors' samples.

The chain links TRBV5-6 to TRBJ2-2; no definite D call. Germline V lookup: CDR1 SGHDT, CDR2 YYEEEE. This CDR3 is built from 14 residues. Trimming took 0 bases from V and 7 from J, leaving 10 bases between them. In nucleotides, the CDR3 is TGTGCCAGCAGCTTGGACTGGTCCGGCGGGGAGCTGTTTTTT. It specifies CASSLDWSGGELFF.

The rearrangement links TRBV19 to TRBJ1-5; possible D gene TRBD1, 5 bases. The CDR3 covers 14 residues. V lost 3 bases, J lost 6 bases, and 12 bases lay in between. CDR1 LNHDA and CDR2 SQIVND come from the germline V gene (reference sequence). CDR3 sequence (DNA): TGTGCCAGTAGTATCTTATTCGGGGGTCAGCCCCAGCATTTT. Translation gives CASSILFGGQPQHF.

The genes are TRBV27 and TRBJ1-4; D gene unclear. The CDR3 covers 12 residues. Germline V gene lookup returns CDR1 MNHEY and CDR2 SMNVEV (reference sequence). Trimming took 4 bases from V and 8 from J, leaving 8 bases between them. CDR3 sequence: CASSSGTEKLFF. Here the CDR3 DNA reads TGTGCCAGCAGTTCCGGTACGGAAAAACTGTTTTTT.

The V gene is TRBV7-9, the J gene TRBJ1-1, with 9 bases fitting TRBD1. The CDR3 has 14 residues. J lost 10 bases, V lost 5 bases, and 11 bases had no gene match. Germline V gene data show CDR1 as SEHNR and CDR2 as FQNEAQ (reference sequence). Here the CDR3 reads CASSSTGGGLLAFF. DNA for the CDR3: TGTGCCAGCAGCAGTACAGGGGGCGGTCTGCTAGCTTTCTTT.

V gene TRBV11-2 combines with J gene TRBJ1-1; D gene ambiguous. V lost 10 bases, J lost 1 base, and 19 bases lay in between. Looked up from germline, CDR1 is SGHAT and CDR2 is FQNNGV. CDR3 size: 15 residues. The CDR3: CATRLGRLTNTEAFF. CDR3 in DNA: TGTGCCACGCGCCTCGGCAGACTGACGAACACTGAAGCTTTCTTT.

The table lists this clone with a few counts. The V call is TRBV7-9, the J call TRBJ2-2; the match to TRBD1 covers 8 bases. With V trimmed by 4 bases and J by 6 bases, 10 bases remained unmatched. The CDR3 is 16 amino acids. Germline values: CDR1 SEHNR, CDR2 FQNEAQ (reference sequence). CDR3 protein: CASSSPDRGSAGELFF. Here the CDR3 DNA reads TGTGCCAGCAGCTCCCCAGACAGGGGTTCAGCCGGGGAGCTGTTTTTT.

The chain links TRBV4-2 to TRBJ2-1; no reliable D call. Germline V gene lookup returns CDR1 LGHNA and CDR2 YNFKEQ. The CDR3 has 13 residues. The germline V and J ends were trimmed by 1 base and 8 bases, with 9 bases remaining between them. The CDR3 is CASSQGSIYEQFF. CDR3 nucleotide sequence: TGTGCCAGCAGCCAAGGGAGTATCTATGAGCAGTTCTTC.

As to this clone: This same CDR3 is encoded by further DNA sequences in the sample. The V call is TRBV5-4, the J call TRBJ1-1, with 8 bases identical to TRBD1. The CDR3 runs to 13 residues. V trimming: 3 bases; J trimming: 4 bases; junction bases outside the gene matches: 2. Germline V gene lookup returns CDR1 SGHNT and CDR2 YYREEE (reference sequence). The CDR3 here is CASSSDRGTEAFF. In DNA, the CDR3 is TGTGCCAGCAGCTCCGACAGGGGCACTGAAGCTTTCTTT.

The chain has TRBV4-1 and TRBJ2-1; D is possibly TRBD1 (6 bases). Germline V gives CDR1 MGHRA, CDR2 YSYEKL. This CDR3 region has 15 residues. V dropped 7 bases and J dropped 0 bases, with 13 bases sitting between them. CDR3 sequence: CASTPRGGSYNEQFF. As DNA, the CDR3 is TGCGCCAGCACCCCCAGGGGCGGCTCCTACAATGAGCAGTTCTTC.

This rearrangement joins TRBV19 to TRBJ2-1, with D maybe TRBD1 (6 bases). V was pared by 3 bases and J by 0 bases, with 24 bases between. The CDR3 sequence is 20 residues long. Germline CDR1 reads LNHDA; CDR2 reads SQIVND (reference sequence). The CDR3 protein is CASSILWRTAKTNSYNEQFF. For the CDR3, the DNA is TGTGCCAGTAGTATTCTGTGGAGGACAGCCAAAACTAACTCCTACAATGAGCAGTTCTTC.

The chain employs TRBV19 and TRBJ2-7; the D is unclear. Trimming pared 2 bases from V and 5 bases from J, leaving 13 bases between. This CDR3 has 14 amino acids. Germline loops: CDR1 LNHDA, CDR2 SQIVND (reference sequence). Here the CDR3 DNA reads TGTGCCAGTAGTATAAAGGCAGGATTCAACGAGCAGTACTTC. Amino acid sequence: CASSIKAGFNEQYF.

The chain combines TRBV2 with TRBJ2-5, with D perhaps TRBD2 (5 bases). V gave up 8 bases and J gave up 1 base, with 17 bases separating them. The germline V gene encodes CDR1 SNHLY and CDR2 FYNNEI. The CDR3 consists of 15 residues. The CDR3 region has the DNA TGTGCCAGCGTACTGTGGGTAGCGACCCAAGAGACCCAGTACTTC. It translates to CASVLWVATQETQYF.

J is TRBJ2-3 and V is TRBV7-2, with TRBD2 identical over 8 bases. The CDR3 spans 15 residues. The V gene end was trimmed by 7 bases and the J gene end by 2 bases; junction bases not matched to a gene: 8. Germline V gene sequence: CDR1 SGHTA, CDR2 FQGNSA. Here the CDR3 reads CASIPSGRITDTQYF. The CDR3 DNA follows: TGTGCCAGCATCCCGAGCGGGAGAATCACAGATACGCAGTATTTT.

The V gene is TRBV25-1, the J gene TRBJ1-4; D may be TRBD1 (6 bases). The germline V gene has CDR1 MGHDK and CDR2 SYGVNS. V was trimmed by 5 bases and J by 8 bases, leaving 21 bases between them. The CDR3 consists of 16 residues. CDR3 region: CASSIWGPVENEKLFF. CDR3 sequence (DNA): TGTGCCAGCAGTATTTGGGGGCCGGTTGAAAACGAAAAACTGTTTTTT.

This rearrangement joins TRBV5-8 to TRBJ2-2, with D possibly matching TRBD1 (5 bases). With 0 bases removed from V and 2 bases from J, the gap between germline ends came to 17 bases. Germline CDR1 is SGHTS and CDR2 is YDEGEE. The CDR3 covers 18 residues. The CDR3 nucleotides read TGTGCCAGCAGCTTGGCGGCAGGGTATCCTGCTAACACCGGGGAGCTGTTTTTT. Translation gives CASSLAAGYPANTGELFF.

The CDR3 nucleotides are TGTGCCAGCAGTTTGACAGGGATTTTTCAGCCCCAGCATTTT. Translation gives CASSLTGIFQPQHF. The V gene is TRBV28, the J gene TRBJ1-5, with 7 bases identical to TRBD1. V was clipped by 3 bases and J by 6 bases; unmatched bases: 5. Germline CDR1 and CDR2: MDHEN and SYDVKM. The CDR3 is 14 residues long. Using reference TRBV28 and TRBJ1-5 for the parts outside the CDR3, the full variable domain is DVKVTQSSRYLVKRTGEKVFLECVQDMDHENMFWYRQDPGLGLRLIYFSYDVKMKEKGDIPEGYSVSREKKERFSLILESASTNQTSMYLCASSLTGIFQPQHFGDGTRLSIL.

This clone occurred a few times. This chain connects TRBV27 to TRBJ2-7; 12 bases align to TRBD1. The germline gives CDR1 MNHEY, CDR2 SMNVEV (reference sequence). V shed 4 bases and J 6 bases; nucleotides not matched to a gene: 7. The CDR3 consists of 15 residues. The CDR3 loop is CASSSPGQGAFEQYF. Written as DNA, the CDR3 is TGTGCCAGCAGTTCTCCGGGACAGGGGGCATTCGAGCAGTACTTC.